This T cell receptor (beta chain) was sequenced in a study of T cell responses to AZD1222 COVID-19 vaccine. Of note for this clone: Its antigen is as yet unknown.

Study-wide points: Sampling captured repertoires only after the peak T cell response. Variant regions that are unmutated are reportedly the target of nearly half of spike-specific TCRs.

Per germline, CDR1 MNHEY and CDR2 SMNVEV (reference sequence). The CDR3 covers 13 residues. Trimming removed 5 bases at V and 4 bases at J, with 8 bases between. Sequencing was performed with immunoSEQ multiplex PCR; in TCRdb, only in-frame clones are kept and a portion is missing. Of 150,000 or so clones in the sample, approximately 93% were seen once. Here the sequenced sample was peripheral blood, taken on day 0 of AZD1222 vaccination. This TCR derives from an adult in good health. This sequence joins TRBV27 and TRBJ2-2; D gene ambiguous. CDR3 in DNA: TGTGCCAGCAGTCACATGAGCACCGGGGAGCTGTTTTTT. Translating it yields CASSHMSTGELFF.